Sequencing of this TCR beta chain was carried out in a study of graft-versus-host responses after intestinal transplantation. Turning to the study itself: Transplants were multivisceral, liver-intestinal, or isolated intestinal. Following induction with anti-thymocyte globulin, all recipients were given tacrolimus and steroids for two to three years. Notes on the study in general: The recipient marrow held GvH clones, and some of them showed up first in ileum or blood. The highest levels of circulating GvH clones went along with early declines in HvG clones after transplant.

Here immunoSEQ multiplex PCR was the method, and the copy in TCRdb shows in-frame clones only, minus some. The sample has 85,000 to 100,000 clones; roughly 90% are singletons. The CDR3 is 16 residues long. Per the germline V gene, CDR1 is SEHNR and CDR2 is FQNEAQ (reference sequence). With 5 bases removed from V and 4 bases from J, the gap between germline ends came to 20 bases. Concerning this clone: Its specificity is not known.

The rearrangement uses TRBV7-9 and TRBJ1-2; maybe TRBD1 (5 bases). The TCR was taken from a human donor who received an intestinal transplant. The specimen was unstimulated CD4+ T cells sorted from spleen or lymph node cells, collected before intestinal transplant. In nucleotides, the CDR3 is TGTGCCAGCAGCACCCCCCAGATGGGGCTGCCCTATGGCTACACCTTC. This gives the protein CASSTPQMGLPYGYTF. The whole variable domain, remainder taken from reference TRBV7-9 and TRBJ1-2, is DTGVSQNPRHKITKRGQNVTFRCDPISEHNRLYWYRQTLGQGPEFLTYFQNEAQLEKSRLLSDRFSAERPKGSFSTLEIQRTEQGDSAMYLCASSTPQMGLPYGYTFGSGTRLTVV.